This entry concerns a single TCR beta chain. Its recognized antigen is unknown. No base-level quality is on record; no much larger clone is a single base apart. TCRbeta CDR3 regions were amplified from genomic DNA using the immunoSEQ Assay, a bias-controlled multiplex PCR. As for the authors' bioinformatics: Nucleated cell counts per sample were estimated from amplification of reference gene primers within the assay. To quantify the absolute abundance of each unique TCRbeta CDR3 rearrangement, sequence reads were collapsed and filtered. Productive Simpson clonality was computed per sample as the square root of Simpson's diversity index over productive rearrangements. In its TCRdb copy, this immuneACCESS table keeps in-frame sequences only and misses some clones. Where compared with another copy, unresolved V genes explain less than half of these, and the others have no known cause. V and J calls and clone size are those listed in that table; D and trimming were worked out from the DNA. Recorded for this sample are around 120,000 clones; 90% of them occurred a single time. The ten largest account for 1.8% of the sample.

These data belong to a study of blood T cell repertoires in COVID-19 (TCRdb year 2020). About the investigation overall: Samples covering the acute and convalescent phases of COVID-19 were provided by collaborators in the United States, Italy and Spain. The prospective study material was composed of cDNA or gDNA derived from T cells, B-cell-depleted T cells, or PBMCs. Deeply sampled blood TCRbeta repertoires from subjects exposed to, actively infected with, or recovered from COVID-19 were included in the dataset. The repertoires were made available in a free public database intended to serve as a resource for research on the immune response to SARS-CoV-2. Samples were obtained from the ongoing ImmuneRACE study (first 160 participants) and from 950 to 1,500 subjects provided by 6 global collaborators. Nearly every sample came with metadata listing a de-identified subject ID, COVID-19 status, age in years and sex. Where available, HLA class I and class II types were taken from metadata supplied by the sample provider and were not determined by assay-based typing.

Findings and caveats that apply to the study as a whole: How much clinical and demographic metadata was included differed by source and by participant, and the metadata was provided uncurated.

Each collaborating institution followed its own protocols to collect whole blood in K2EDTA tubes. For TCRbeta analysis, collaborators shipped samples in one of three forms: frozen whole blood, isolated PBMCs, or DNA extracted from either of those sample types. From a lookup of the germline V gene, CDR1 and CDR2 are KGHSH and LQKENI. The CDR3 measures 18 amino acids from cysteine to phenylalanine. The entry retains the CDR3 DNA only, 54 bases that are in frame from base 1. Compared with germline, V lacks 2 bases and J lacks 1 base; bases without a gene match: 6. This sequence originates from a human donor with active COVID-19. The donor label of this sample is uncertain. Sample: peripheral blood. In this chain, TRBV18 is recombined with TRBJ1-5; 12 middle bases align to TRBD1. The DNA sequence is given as TGTGCCAGCTCACCAGGGGACAGGGGGCCGCGGAGCAATCAGCCCCAGCATTTT. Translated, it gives CASSPGDRGPRSNQPQHF.